The entry below describes one T cell receptor beta chain. TCRdb reprocessed the 5' RACE reads with MiXCR, giving one entry per CDR3 protein. The sample has fewer than 450,000 distinct CDR3 sequences, 7% to 9% seen once. This entry comes from a study of T cells after yellow fever vaccination. V dropped 1 base and J dropped 4 bases, with 8 bases sitting between them. The CDR3 spans 13 residues. Germline V CDR1 and CDR2: SGHKS, YYEKEE (reference sequence). The TCR was taken from a man between 18 and 29 years old who received the YFV17D yellow fever vaccine. Sample: PBMCs, taken about 49 days after the first yellow fever vaccination. The rearrangement uses TRBV5-5 and TRBJ1-1; D gene ambiguous. As DNA, the CDR3 is TGTGCCAGCAGCTTGCGTGCGGTCACTGAAGCTTTCTTT. It encodes CASSLRAVTEAFF.